These 3 T cell receptor beta chains originate from one sample sequenced in a study of post-analysis software for immune sequencing data. The antigens of these receptors remain unknown. Study-level results: With TRBV5-6, TRBV5-1 and TRBV20-1 included, about five TRBV segments were more frequent in patients than in controls.

Prepared libraries of TCR beta cDNA carried unique molecular identifiers. A single record per CDR3 protein comes from TCRdb applying MiXCR to the PCR reads. The data show approximately 730,000 distinct CDR3 sequences, 40% to 55% seen once. Sequences were obtained from blood. These receptors all stem from a girl under 18 with multiple sclerosis.

V and J are TRBV12-3 or TRBV12-4 and TRBJ2-3, with D tentatively TRBD1 (5 bases). The CDR3 has 15 residues. V shed 6 bases and J shed 6 bases, with 19 bases lying between them. CDR3 nucleotide sequence: TGTGCCAGCAGCCCCAGAGCAGGGTGGCGCGATACGCAGTATTTT. Protein product: CASSPRAGWRDTQYF.

V and J are TRBV12-5 and TRBJ2-1; D ambiguous. This CDR3 is 16 amino acids long. Looked up from germline, CDR1 is LGHNT and CDR2 is FRNRAP. V was trimmed by 2 bases and J by 3 bases, leaving 14 bases between them. The CDR3 nucleotides read TGTGCTAGTGGTTTGCCTAGAGGTGGTGGCTACAATGAGCAGTTCTTC. As protein: CASGLPRGGGYNEQFF.

The chain uses TRBV15 and TRBJ2-3, with D possibly matching TRBD2 (6 bases). Germline V gives CDR1 LNHNV, CDR2 YYDKDF (reference sequence). The CDR3 is 16 amino acids. V was clipped by 5 bases and J by 1 base, with 16 bases between them. This chain's CDR3 is CATSGLRERGTDTQYF. The CDR3 DNA reads as TGTGCCACCAGCGGATTACGGGAGAGGGGCACAGATACGCAGTATTTT.